Given below is one TCR beta chain in context. These data belong to a study of blood T cell repertoires in COVID-19. Study as a whole: From T cells, B-cell-depleted T cells, or PBMCs came the material, which was cDNA or gDNA.

Authors' analysis steps: Researchers report that nucleated cell counts were estimated from reference gene primer amplification. Method: immunoSEQ multiplex PCR; TCRdb's copy keeps in-frame clones and lacks some. The DNA was the basis for D and trimming; V, J and clone size are from that table. Among 160,000 or so clones listed, over 70% were seen once. V lost 0 bases and J 5 bases, leaving 14 bases between the germline ends. Germline V lookup: CDR1 SGDLS, CDR2 YYNGEE. This CDR3 contains 16 residues. The material sequenced was peripheral blood. This clonotype was obtained from a man aged 60 to 69 with acute or convalescent COVID-19. The V and J genes are TRBV9 and TRBJ2-2; D might be TRBD1 (6 bases). CDR3 protein: CASSVGGPGWTGELFF. The CDR3 DNA is TGTGCCAGCAGCGTAGGGGGGCCGGGATGGACCGGGGAGCTGTTTTTT. The variable domain in full, with the rest retrieved from reference TRBV9 and TRBJ2-2, is DSGVTQTPKHLITATGQRVTLRCSPRSGDLSVYWYQQSLDQGLQFLIQYYNGEERAKGNILERFSAQQFPDLHSELNLSSLELGDSALYFCASSVGGPGWTGELFFGEGSRLTVL.